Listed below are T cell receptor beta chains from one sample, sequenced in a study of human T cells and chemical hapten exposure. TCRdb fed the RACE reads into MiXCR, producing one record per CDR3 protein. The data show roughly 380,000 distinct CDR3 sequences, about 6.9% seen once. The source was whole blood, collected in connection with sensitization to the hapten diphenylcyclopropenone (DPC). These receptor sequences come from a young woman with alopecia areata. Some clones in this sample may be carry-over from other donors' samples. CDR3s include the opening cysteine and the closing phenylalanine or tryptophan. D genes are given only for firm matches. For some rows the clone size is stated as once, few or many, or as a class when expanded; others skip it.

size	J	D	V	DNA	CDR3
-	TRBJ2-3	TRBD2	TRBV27	TGTGCCAGCAGATTAACGCGGGGGGCCAGAGATACGCAGTATTTT	CASRLTRGARDTQYF
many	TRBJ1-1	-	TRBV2	TGTGCCAGCCACCTACTCGGATTCACTGAAGCTTTCTTT	CASHLLGFTEAFF
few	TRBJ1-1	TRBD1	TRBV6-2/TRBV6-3	TGTGCCAGCATTAAAGGGGGACAGTACACTGAAGCTTTCTTT	CASIKGGQYTEAFF
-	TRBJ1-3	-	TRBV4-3	TGCGCCAGCAGCCAAGCACGGCTTTACTCTGGAAACACCATATATTTT	CASSQARLYSGNTIYF
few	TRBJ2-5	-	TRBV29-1	TGCAGCGTTTCGGTCAGGATCCAAGAGACCCAGTACTTC	CSVSVRIQETQYF
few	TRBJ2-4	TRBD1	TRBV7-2	TGTGCCAGCAGCTTGGACAGGGCACGGTCGGACATTCAGTACTTC	CASSLDRARSDIQYF
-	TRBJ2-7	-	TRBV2	TGTGCCAGCAAGCGCGCTGACCCCTCCTACGAGCAGTACTTC	CASKRADPSYEQYF
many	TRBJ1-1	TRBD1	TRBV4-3	TGCGCCAGCAGCCAAGAAAGGGGGGTGGGAAGGACAGGCACTGAAGCTTTCTTT	CASSQERGVGRTGTEAFF
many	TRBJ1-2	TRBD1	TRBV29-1	TGCAGCGTTGGGGGGACAGAGAACTATGGCTACACCTTC	CSVGGTENYGYTF
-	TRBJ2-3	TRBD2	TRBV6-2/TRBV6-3	TGTGCCAGCAGAGGAGCGGGGGGTTCCTATACGCAGTATTTT	CASRGAGGSYTQYF
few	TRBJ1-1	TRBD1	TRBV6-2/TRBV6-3	TGTGCCAGCAAGATAAGGACAGGCCTCGTGAACACTGAAGCTTTCTTT	CASKIRTGLVNTEAFF
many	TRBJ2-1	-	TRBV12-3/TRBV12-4	TGTGCCAGCAGTTCCTACCAGGGATACAATGAGCAGTTCTTC	CASSSYQGYNEQFF
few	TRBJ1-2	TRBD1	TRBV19	TGTGCCAGTAGTCCCCAGGGACAGGGGGCTTTATATGGCTACACCTTC	CASSPQGQGALYGYTF
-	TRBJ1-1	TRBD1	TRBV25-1	TGTGCCAGCAGTCTTTCCGACAGGGTGGGCACTGAAGCTTTCTTT	CASSLSDRVGTEAFF
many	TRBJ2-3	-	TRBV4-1	TGCGCCAGCAGCCAAGTTACGTTCTATGCTACGCAGTATTTT	CASSQVTFYATQYF
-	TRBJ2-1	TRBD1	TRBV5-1	TGCGCCAGCAGCTTGGGCAACAGGGGCAATGAGCAGTTCTTC	CASSLGNRGNEQFF
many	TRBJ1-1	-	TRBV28	TGTGCCAGCAGAACATTAGGAGGGGCCAGAATGAACACTGAAGCTTTCTTT	CASRTLGGARMNTEAFF
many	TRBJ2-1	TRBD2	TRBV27	TGTGCCAGCAGTTTGGCGGGGGGATACAATGAGCAGTTCTTC	CASSLAGGYNEQFF
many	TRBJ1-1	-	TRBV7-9	TGTGCCAGCAGGATAGATGGGGGTACTGAAGCTTTCTTT	CASRIDGGTEAFF
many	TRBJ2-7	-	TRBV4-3	TGCGCCAGCAGCCAAGTCCTTAGTCGCGGGCCGCACGAGCAGTACTTC	CASSQVLSRGPHEQYF
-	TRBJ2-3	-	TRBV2	TGTGCCAGCTCGGGGGAGCTGAGCACAGATACGCAGTATTTT	CASSGELSTDTQYF
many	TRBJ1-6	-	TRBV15	TGTGCCACCAGCAGAGATTCGGTACAGGGAACTTCACCCCTCCACTTT	CATSRDSVQGTSPLHF
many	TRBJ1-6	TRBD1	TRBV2	TGTGCCAGCAGCGCGACAGGGGTGAATTCACCCCTCCACTTT	CASSATGVNSPLHF
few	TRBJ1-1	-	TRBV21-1	TGTGCCAGCAGCAATTCCGTCGACAGGGATAGGAACACTGAAGCTTTCTTT	CASSNSVDRDRNTEAFF
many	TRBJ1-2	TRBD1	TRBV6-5	TGTGCCAGCAGTCCTCGACAGGGGATCTATGGCTACACCTTC	CASSPRQGIYGYTF
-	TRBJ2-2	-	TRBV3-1	TGTGCCAGCAGCCAATCCCCCGCCGCCGGGGAGCTGTTTTTT	CASSQSPAAGELFF
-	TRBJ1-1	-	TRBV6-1	TGTGCCAGCAGTGAAGCTGGGGGGGATACTGAAGCTTTCTTT	CASSEAGGDTEAFF
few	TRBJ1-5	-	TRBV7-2	TGTGCCAGCAGCTTAGTCGGGGCGGCACAGCCCCAGCATTTT	CASSLVGAAQPQHF
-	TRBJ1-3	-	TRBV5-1	TGCGCCAGCAGCTTGGCCCCCCGAGGGTCTGGAAACACCATATATTTT	CASSLAPRGSGNTIYF
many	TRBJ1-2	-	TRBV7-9	TGTGCCAGCAGCTTCGTTCAGGGAGTAGATGGCTACACCTTC	CASSFVQGVDGYTF
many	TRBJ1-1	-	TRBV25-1	TGTGCCACCAGGGGAGGCACTGAAGCTTTCTTT	CATRGGTEAFF
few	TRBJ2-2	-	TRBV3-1	TGTGCCAGCAGCCAAGTTAGGACTTCCCTTACCGGGGAGCTGTTTTTT	CASSQVRTSLTGELFF
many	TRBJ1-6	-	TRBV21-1	TGTGCCAGCAGCCACCCCGGGACAGCTGCCCTGGGTTCACCCCTCCACTTT	CASSHPGTAALGSPLHF
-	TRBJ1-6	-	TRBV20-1	TGCAGTGCTAGAGATTTTCGGCAGGCCCCTTCACCCCTCCACTTT	CSARDFRQAPSPLHF
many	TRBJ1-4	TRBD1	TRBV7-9	TGTGCCAGCAGCTCGCCACGGCAGGGGGTAAATGAAAAACTGTTTTTT	CASSSPRQGVNEKLFF
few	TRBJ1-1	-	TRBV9	TGTGCCAGCAGCTCCATGACGGGCGCTGGAAACACTGAAGCTTTCTTT	CASSSMTGAGNTEAFF
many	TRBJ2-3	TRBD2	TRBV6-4	TGTGCCAGCAGTGAGACTAGCGGGGGGGCAGATACGCAGTATTTT	CASSETSGGADTQYF
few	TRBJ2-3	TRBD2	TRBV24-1	TGTGCCACCAGCATGGGGTGGGGGGGATTGGATACGCAGTATTTT	CATSMGWGGLDTQYF
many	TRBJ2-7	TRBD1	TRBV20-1	TGCAGTGCTAGAGACCTACAGGGGCACGAGCAGTACTTC	CSARDLQGHEQYF
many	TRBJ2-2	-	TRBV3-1	TGTGCCAGCAGCCAAGCCTGGAGTAACACCGGGGAGCTGTTTTTT	CASSQAWSNTGELFF
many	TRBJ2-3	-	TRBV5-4	TGTGCCAGCAGCGCGGGCTCCGGGACGGACAGCACAGATACGCAGTATTTT	CASSAGSGTDSTDTQYF
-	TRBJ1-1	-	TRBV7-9	TGTGCCAGCAGCTTAGGGGGTAAGGATGAAGCTTTCTTT	CASSLGGKDEAFF
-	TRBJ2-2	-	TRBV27	TGTGCCAGCAGTCCCCAGATACTGAACACCGGGGAGCTGTTTTTT	CASSPQILNTGELFF
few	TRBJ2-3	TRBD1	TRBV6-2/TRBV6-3	TGTGCCAGCAGCTCCGGGACAGGGGTCACAGATACGCAGTATTTT	CASSSGTGVTDTQYF